The next 3 T cell receptor beta chains were all read from a single sample in a study of blood T cell repertoires in COVID-19. Repertoires were generated with immunoSEQ multiplex PCR, while TCRdb's copy carries only in-frame clones and drops some. Among some 75,000 clones listed, about 89% were seen once. The sequencing sample was made of peripheral blood. The receptors originated from a man between 60 and 75 years old with acute or convalescent COVID-19.

The chain couples TRBV11-2 to TRBJ2-5; D gene uncertain. CDR1 is SGHAT and CDR2 is FQNNGV in the germline V gene. The CDR3 has 12 amino acids. Trimming shortened V by 1 base and J by 4 bases, and 4 bases separated the two germline ends. The CDR3 region is CASSLAVETQYF. In DNA, the CDR3 is TGTGCCAGCAGCTTAGCAGTAGAGACCCAGTACTTC.

V is TRBV5-1 and J is TRBJ2-1; D possibly corresponds to TRBD2 (6 bases). Germline lookup yields CDR1 SGHRS and CDR2 YFSETQ. The CDR3 runs 15 residues. V gave up 0 bases and J gave up 0 bases, with 7 bases separating them. The CDR3 is CASSLGGDSYNEQFF. The CDR3 region has the DNA TGCGCCAGCAGCTTGGGCGGGGACTCCTACAATGAGCAGTTCTTC.

The chain couples TRBV19 to TRBJ1-4, with a weak D call TRBD1 (6 bases). CDR1 and CDR2 from the germline V gene are LNHDA and SQIVND (reference sequence). Trimming shortened V by 3 bases and J by 8 bases, and 22 bases separated the two germline ends. The CDR3 consists of 17 residues. The CDR3 sequence: CASSIQGRGASPEKLFF. CDR3 bases: TGTGCCAGTAGTATCCAGGGGCGCGGAGCCAGCCCGGAAAAACTGTTTTTT.